A single sample gave rise to the 5 T cell receptor beta chains below, sequenced in a study of early T cells in non-severe SARS-CoV-2 infection. A single record per CDR3 protein comes from TCRdb applying MiXCR to the 5' RACE reads. This sample has 85,000 to 90,000 distinct CDR3 sequences; 14% to 15% occur once, and the top ten carry just under 0.6%. The source material was whole blood. The receptors were sampled from an adult who was a healthcare worker with PCR-confirmed SARS-CoV-2 infection or an uninfected control (not recorded which).

The chain is built from TRBV20-1 and TRBJ1-2; D is undetermined. This CDR3 region has 11 residues. Germline V gene data show CDR1 as DFQATT and CDR2 as SNEGSKA (reference sequence). For the CDR3, the DNA is TGCAGCGGCGGCCAGGCCTATGGCTACACCTTC. Translating gives CSGGQAYGYTF.

The chain recombines TRBV29-1 with TRBJ1-5; 7 bases map to TRBD1. Germline trimming cut 4 bases from V and 5 bases from J; bases unmatched to any gene: 8. Germline V CDR1 and CDR2: SQVTM, ANQGSEA. The length of the CDR3 is 14 residues. The CDR3 region is CSVGDDREHQPQHF. The CDR3 DNA follows: TGCAGCGTTGGGGACGACAGGGAACATCAGCCCCAGCATTTT.

This chain links TRBV5-6 with TRBJ2-5; D uncertain. V was clipped by 1 base and J by 5 bases, with 9 bases between them. Germline CDR1 is SGHDT and CDR2 is YYEEEE. This CDR3 contains 13 residues. For the CDR3, the DNA is TGTGCCAGCAGCTTGACTCAACTGGAGACCCAGTACTTC. Translated, it gives CASSLTQLETQYF.

This clonotype was detected ten times or more. The rearrangement links TRBV7-2 to TRBJ2-1; maybe TRBD2 (7 bases). In germline, CDR1 is SGHTA, CDR2 FQGNSA. V gave up 2 bases and J gave up 2 bases, with 13 bases separating them. The CDR3 consists of 16 residues. CDR3 protein: CASSLSNGGPYNEQFF. DNA for the CDR3: TGTGCCAGCAGCTTAAGTAACGGGGGGCCCTACAATGAGCAGTTCTTC.

V is TRBV3-1 and J is TRBJ2-2, with a tentative D call TRBD2 (6 bases). V lost 2 bases and J lost 2, with 12 bases in between. Germline CDR1 LGHDT, CDR2 YNNKEL (reference sequence). This CDR3 has 16 residues. The CDR3 nucleotides read TGTGCCAGCAGCCAAATTTGGGACTTCAACACCGGGGAGCTGTTTTTT. It is translated as CASSQIWDFNTGELFF.